What follows are 25 T cell receptor beta chains derived from one specimen sequenced in a study of T-cell memory formation after mild COVID-19. TCRdb ran MiXCR on the 5' RACE reads and lists one entry per CDR3 protein. The data show hundreds of thousands of distinct CDR3 sequences, around 20% seen once. Sequencing was carried out using PBMCs or a T cell subset sorted from them (not recorded which). These receptors originate from an adult woman who had mild COVID-19 (a few samples of this study predate the infection). Cell type and time point are not known.

The chain employs TRBV28 and TRBJ2-5; 7 nucleotides line up with TRBD2. Germline V gene lookup returns CDR1 MDHEN and CDR2 SYDVKM. The CDR3 has 13 residues. V shed 7 bases and J 5 bases; nucleotides not matched to a gene: 7. This chain's CDR3 is CASTRGDRETQYF. For the CDR3, the DNA is TGTGCCAGCACTCGGGGGGACCGGGAGACCCAGTACTTC.

The chain combines TRBV4-1 with TRBJ2-7, with 8 bases matching TRBD1. V shed 1 base, J shed 5 bases, and the junction held 10 bases outside the gene matches. CDR3 length: 16 residues. CDR1 is MGHRA and CDR2 is YSYEKL in the germline V gene. The CDR3 DNA reads TGCGCCAGCAGCCAAGTGATACAGGGGGTATACGACGAGCAGTACTTC. Its translation is CASSQVIQGVYDEQYF.

The rearrangement links TRBV11-2 to TRBJ2-3; 7 nucleotides match TRBD1. V gave up 7 bases and J gave up 0 bases; unmatched junction bases: 7. The CDR3 has 15 amino acids. Germline CDR1 and CDR2: SGHAT and FQNNGV. The CDR3 DNA reads as TGTGCCAGCACACGAGGGGGACAGAGCACAGATACGCAGTATTTT. Amino acids: CASTRGGQSTDTQYF. The variable domain in full, completed from reference TRBV11-2 and TRBJ2-3, reads EAGVAQSPRYKIIEKRQSVAFWCNPISGHATLYWYQQILGQGPKLLIQFQNNGVVDDSQLPKDRFSAERLKGVDSTLKIQPAKLEDSAVYLCASTRGGQSTDTQYFGPGTRLTVL.

This clonotype was counted only a few times. The rearrangement uses TRBV4-1 and TRBJ1-1; the D gene is possibly TRBD1 (5 bases). V was clipped by 0 bases and J by 8 bases, with 10 bases between them. Germline V gives CDR1 MGHRA, CDR2 YSYEKL. This CDR3 has 13 amino acids. This chain's CDR3 is CASSQDRAREAFF. The CDR3 bases are TGCGCCAGCAGCCAAGACAGGGCTAGGGAAGCTTTCTTT.

The chain is built from TRBV27 and TRBJ2-7, with 7 bases matching TRBD2. The V gene's germline CDR1 is MNHEY and CDR2 SMNVEV (reference sequence). The CDR3 covers 15 residues. The ends lost 2 bases at V and 6 bases at J; junction bases unmatched: 10. As DNA, the CDR3 is TGTGCCAGCAGTTTAAAGGCGGGAGAACGAGGCGAGCAGTACTTC. Translated, it gives CASSLKAGERGEQYF.

This clonotype was detected a few times. J is TRBJ2-5 and V is TRBV7-2; tentatively, D is TRBD1 or TRBD2 (5 bases each). V was trimmed by 5 bases and J by 5 bases, leaving 12 bases between them. CDR1 is SGHTA, CDR2 FQGNSA, per germline. The CDR3 is 13 residues long. The CDR3 loop is CASSPGSSETQYF. The CDR3 DNA sequence: TGTGCCAGCAGCCCAGGGAGTTCGGAGACCCAGTACTTC.

This clonotype occurred a few times. The chain uses TRBV5-1 and TRBJ2-1; TRBD2 agrees at 10 bases. The CDR3 is made up of 13 amino acids. The J segment lost 6 bases and the V segment lost 8 bases, leaving 5 bases of the junction unmatched. Per germline, CDR1 SGHRS and CDR2 YFSETQ. Written as DNA, the CDR3 is TGCGCCAGTACACTAGCGGGATTCAATGAGCAGTTCTTC. Its translation is CASTLAGFNEQFF.

This clonotype occurred a few times. The chain is built from TRBV7-9 and TRBJ2-7, with D maybe TRBD2 (5 bases). Germline V gene data show CDR1 as SEHNR and CDR2 as FQNEAQ (reference sequence). The CDR3 contains 14 residues. V lost 4 bases, J lost 0 bases, and 10 bases lay in between. The CDR3 DNA reads as TGTGCCAGCAGCTCTCGGAGGAGCTCCTACGAGCAGTACTTC. Its translation: CASSSRRSSYEQYF.

In its sample, this clonotype was seen a few times. This chain joins TRBV18 and TRBJ2-7; 7 bases map to TRBD2. The V gene end was trimmed by 6 bases and the J gene end by 4 bases; junction bases not matched to a gene: 9. Germline CDR1 KGHSH, CDR2 LQKENI. The length of the CDR3 is 14 residues. CDR3 in amino acids: CASSPSAGLYEQYF. The DNA for the CDR3 is TGTGCCAGCTCTCCTTCAGCGGGACTATACGAGCAGTACTTC.

With respect to this clonotype: This may arise from a read error, as a much more abundant clone is one base away. The CDR3: CASCRSGSLVTGELFF. The CDR3 DNA reads as TGTGCCAGCTGTCGTAGCGGGAGTCTCGTGACCGGGGAGCTGTTTTTT. The rearrangement links TRBV12-3 or TRBV12-4 to TRBJ2-2, with 9 bases fitting TRBD2. With V trimmed by 8 bases and J by 5 bases, 12 bases remained unmatched. This CDR3 has 16 amino acids.

This clonotype has a handful of counts. The chain combines TRBV24-1 with TRBJ2-2, with a tentative D call TRBD2 (6 bases). This CDR3 contains 16 residues. Per the germline V gene, CDR1 is KGHDR and CDR2 is SFDVKD. V lost 1 base and J lost 2, with 10 bases in between. CDR3 loop: CATSDLARENTGELFF. CDR3 in DNA: TGTGCCACCAGTGATTTAGCGCGGGAAAACACCGGGGAGCTGTTTTTT.

The chain recombines TRBV25-1 with TRBJ1-3; 7 nucleotides agree with TRBD1. CDR3 length: 16 residues. Trimming removed 2 bases from V and 2 bases from J; junction bases left unmatched: 6. Germline V lookup: CDR1 MGHDK, CDR2 SYGVNS. Written as DNA, the CDR3 is TGTGCCAGCAGTGAAACGACAGGGATCGCTGGAAACACCATATATTTT. Protein product: CASSETTGIAGNTIYF. Together with reference TRBV25-1 and TRBJ1-3, the CDR3 gives the full variable domain: EADIYQTPRYLVIGTGKKITLECSQTMGHDKMYWYQQDPGMELHLIHYSYGVNSTEKGDLSSESTVSRIRTEHFPLTLESARPSHTSQYLCASSETTGIAGNTIYFGEGSWLTVV.

The chain combines TRBV10-3 with TRBJ1-5; no definite D call. With 3 bases removed from V and 2 bases from J, the gap between germline ends came to 11 bases. Looked up from germline, CDR1 is ENHRY and CDR2 is SYGVKD. This CDR3 is built from 15 residues. DNA of the CDR3: TGTGCCATCAGTGAACACGACCCCGGCAATCAGCCCCAGCATTTT. As protein: CAISEHDPGNQPQHF.

This sequence joins TRBV6-1 and TRBJ1-5, with no clear D. Germline V lookup: CDR1 MNHNS, CDR2 SASEGT. The germline V and J ends were trimmed by 7 bases and 4 bases, with 11 bases remaining between them. There are 13 residues in the CDR3. The CDR3 is CASILTVNQPQHF. CDR3 nucleotides: TGTGCCAGCATATTAACAGTTAATCAGCCCCAGCATTTT.

This clonotype appeared many times. V gene TRBV5-5 combines with J gene TRBJ1-1; weak D call: TRBD1 (5 bases). Germline-derived CDR1 and CDR2 are SGHKS and YYEKEE (reference sequence). The CDR3 has 15 residues. The V gene lost 4 bases and the J gene lost 0 bases, with 13 bases spanning the gap. The CDR3 DNA follows: TGTGCCAGCAGCCATCCAGGGACGGTGAACACTGAAGCTTTCTTT. Protein: CASSHPGTVNTEAFF.

This clonotype turned up a few times. This chain joins TRBV4-3 and TRBJ1-2; D is unclear. The germline gives CDR1 LGHNA, CDR2 YSLEER. This CDR3 spans 14 amino acids. Trimming took 5 bases from V and 4 from J, leaving 14 bases between them. The CDR3 loop is CASSASPAFYGYTF. In nucleotides, the CDR3 is TGCGCCAGCAGCGCAAGTCCCGCATTCTATGGCTACACCTTC.

This clonotype was seen at least ten times. The chain carries TRBV11-2 and TRBJ2-2; D is unresolved. Germline V CDR1 and CDR2: SGHAT, FQNNGV. The CDR3 sequence is 14 residues long. Trimming shortened V by 5 bases and J by 1 base, and 8 bases separated the two germline ends. The CDR3 spells CASSGRRNTGELFF. The CDR3 bases are TGTGCCAGCAGCGGAAGACGGAACACCGGGGAGCTGTTTTTT. Looking up the rest from reference TRBV11-2 and TRBJ2-2 gives the full variable domain: EAGVAQSPRYKIIEKRQSVAFWCNPISGHATLYWYQQILGQGPKLLIQFQNNGVVDDSQLPKDRFSAERLKGVDSTLKIQPAKLEDSAVYLCASSGRRNTGELFFGEGSRLTVL.

The CDR3 nucleotides are TGTGCCATCAGTCTGACTAGCTTGGGAACCTACGAGCAGTACTTC. Amino acids: CAISLTSLGTYEQYF. This chain joins TRBV10-3 and TRBJ2-7, with TRBD2 matching 7 bases. Germline V gene sequence: CDR1 ENHRY, CDR2 SYGVKD. V trimming: 5 bases; J trimming: 2 bases; junction bases outside the gene matches: 9. The CDR3 is made up of 15 amino acids.

This clonotype was counted only a few times. The CDR3 loop reads CASGTPGTDTQYF. DNA for the CDR3: TGTGCCAGCGGTACCCCTGGGACAGATACGCAGTATTTT. The V and J genes are TRBV7-8 and TRBJ2-3; D is undetermined. Trimming took 8 bases from V and 3 from J, leaving 12 bases between them. The CDR3 totals 13 residues. Germline CDR1 reads SGHVS; CDR2 reads FQNEAQ.

V and J are TRBV28 and TRBJ1-2; 8 positions match TRBD1. The CDR3 is made up of 14 amino acids. Germline CDR1 reads MDHEN; CDR2 reads SYDVKM. The trim removed 3 bases at V and 5 bases at J, leaving 5 bases unmatched. The CDR3 DNA sequence: TGTGCCAGCAGTTTCCGGGACAGGAGTTATGGCTACACCTTC. Translated: CASSFRDRSYGYTF.

This clonotype was recorded a few times. This chain uses TRBV20-1 with TRBJ2-3; TRBD2 matches at 12 bases. V lost 0 bases to trimming and J lost 0 bases; unmatched junction nucleotides: 13. The CDR3 has 20 residues. Germline values: CDR1 DFQATT, CDR2 SNEGSKA (reference sequence). The CDR3 is CSARDLWGPGTSGSTDTQYF. The CDR3 region has the DNA TGCAGTGCTAGAGACCTTTGGGGGCCCGGGACTAGCGGGAGCACAGATACGCAGTATTTT.

The chain links TRBV6-2 or TRBV6-3 to TRBJ1-1; D is ambiguous. V was trimmed by 6 bases and J by 1 base, leaving 18 bases between them. Germline CDR1 MNHEY, CDR2 SVGEGT. The length of the CDR3 is 16 residues. CDR3: CASSPLFSWSNTEAFF. The CDR3 DNA reads as TGTGCCAGCAGCCCCTTATTCTCTTGGTCGAACACTGAAGCTTTCTTT.

This clonotype appeared a few times. V gene TRBV7-8 combines with J gene TRBJ2-7; no firm D call. The V and J ends lost 3 bases and 7 bases respectively, with 13 bases between them. The germline V gene has CDR1 SGHVS and CDR2 FQNEAQ. The CDR3 totals 13 residues. The CDR3 is CASSFRSGWEQYF. DNA of the CDR3: TGTGCCAGCAGCTTCCGGTCCGGCTGGGAGCAGTACTTC. Together with reference TRBV7-8 and TRBJ2-7, the CDR3 gives the full variable domain: GAGVSQSPRYKVAKRGQDVALRCDPISGHVSLFWYQQALGQGPEFLTYFQNEAQLDKSGLPSDRFFAERPEGSVSTLKIQRTQQEDSAVYLCASSFRSGWEQYFGPGTRLTVT.

J is TRBJ2-2 and V is TRBV7-6; tentative D call: TRBD2 (7 bases). V lost 5 bases to trimming and J lost 6 bases, with 16 bases between them. The CDR3 contains 15 residues. Germline V gene sequence: CDR1 SGHVS, CDR2 FNYEAQ. CDR3 region: CASSPAGARAGELFF. The CDR3 nucleotides read TGTGCCAGCAGCCCTGCGGGGGCCCGGGCCGGGGAGCTGTTTTTT.

This chain links TRBV7-2 with TRBJ1-2; D unclear. CDR1 and CDR2 (germline): SGHTA, FQGNSA. The CDR3 extends over 13 amino acids. The V end lost 1 base, the J end lost 3 bases, and 6 bases lay between the germline ends. The CDR3 bases are TGTGCCAGCAGCTTAGGCATGGACTATGGCTACACCTTC. It yields the protein CASSLGMDYGYTF.